Presented here are 10 T cell receptor beta chains from one specimen sequenced in a study of cytomegalovirus exposure and HLA in healthy donors. 60 Vbeta and 13 Jbeta primers were used in PCR. This table comes from immunoSEQ multiplex PCR, and its TCRdb copy is limited to in-frame clones, with some not included. This sample has more than 95,000 clones, with over 60% found just once. The sequenced material came from PBMCs. The receptor set was obtained from a man aged 60 to 69 in good health and CMV-seropositive.

This clone has a handful of counts. V is TRBV28 and J is TRBJ1-3, with no clear D. CDR1 is MDHEN, CDR2 SYDVKM, per germline. V lost 6 bases and J 6 bases, leaving 15 bases between the germline ends. The CDR3 spans 14 residues. This chain's CDR3 is CASSPPSGINTIYF. CDR3 nucleotide sequence: TGTGCCAGCAGCCCCCCCTCCGGGATAAACACCATATATTTT.

This clone was counted once. V usage is TRBV19 and J usage is TRBJ2-7, with D possibly TRBD2 on 5 matching bases. The germline V and J ends were trimmed by 4 bases and 2 bases, with 12 bases remaining between them. The length of the CDR3 is 14 residues. Looked up from germline, CDR1 is LNHDA and CDR2 is SQIVND (reference sequence). The CDR3 sequence is CASSTRYGAYEQYF. The CDR3, as DNA: TGTGCCAGTAGTACGAGATACGGGGCCTACGAGCAGTACTTC.

CDR3 sequence (DNA): TGTGCCAGCAGCGCGAAGGGGGGGGACAATTCACCCCTCCACTTT. Its protein is CASSAKGGDNSPLHF. This chain uses TRBV5-4 with TRBJ1-6; the D gene is possibly TRBD1 (6 bases). V was clipped by 4 bases and J by 7 bases, with 15 bases between them. Germline V gene lookup returns CDR1 SGHNT and CDR2 YYREEE (reference sequence). The CDR3 runs to 15 residues.

This chain uses TRBV6-1 with TRBJ1-1; D unresolved. Germline lookup yields CDR1 MNHNS and CDR2 SASEGT. This CDR3 spans 14 amino acids. V was cut by 6 bases and J by 1 base, with 12 bases left in between. In nucleotides, the CDR3 is TGTGCCAGCAGCCCTGAAGGGAGGAACACTGAAGCTTTCTTT. Protein: CASSPEGRNTEAFF.

The V gene is TRBV18, the J gene TRBJ2-5; the D gene is possibly TRBD1 (6 bases). Germline V gene lookup returns CDR1 KGHSH and CDR2 LQKENI. The V and J ends lost 9 bases and 7 bases respectively, with 15 bases between them. This CDR3 spans 12 amino acids. DNA for the CDR3: TGTGCCAGGTCTCCCTTAGGGGGGACCCAGTACTTC. Translation gives CARSPLGGTQYF.

This sequence joins TRBV9 and TRBJ2-2, with 7 bases lining up with TRBD2. The CDR3 is 16 amino acids. The junction had 6 bases not matched to a gene; V was cut back by 0 bases and J by 4 bases. Germline V lookup: CDR1 SGDLS, CDR2 YYNGEE. The CDR3 sequence: CASSVGGGSGTGELFF. CDR3 coding DNA: TGTGCCAGCAGCGTAGGGGGGGGGTCCGGCACCGGGGAGCTGTTTTTT.

The chain links TRBV9 to TRBJ2-1, with 8 bases fitting TRBD1. Germline V gene data show CDR1 as SGDLS and CDR2 as YYNGEE. This CDR3 has 12 residues. Trimming took 4 bases from V and 7 from J; bases not matched to a gene: 1. The CDR3 here is CASSWTGNEQFF. CDR3 in DNA: TGTGCCAGCAGCTGGACAGGGAATGAGCAGTTCTTC.

The genes are TRBV2 and TRBJ1-5; 8 bases match TRBD1. The CDR3 contains 15 residues. Looked up from germline, CDR1 is SNHLY and CDR2 is FYNNEI. V was clipped by 4 bases and J by 6 bases; unmatched bases: 8. The chain's CDR3 is CASSGGQGLTQPQHF. CDR3 nucleotide sequence: TGTGCCAGCAGTGGCGGACAGGGTTTAACTCAGCCCCAGCATTTT.

The chain is built from TRBV11-3 and TRBJ2-2; a possible D gene is TRBD1 (6 bases). Trimming removed 3 bases from V and 3 bases from J, with 8 bases in between. This CDR3 contains 14 residues. From germline, CDR1 is SGHNT and CDR2 YENEEA. CDR3 nucleotides: TGTGCCAGCAGCTTTGGACAGTACACCGGGGAGCTGTTTTTT. Protein product: CASSFGQYTGELFF.

V gene TRBV5-1 combines with J gene TRBJ2-5, with 10 bases fitting TRBD2. V dropped 2 bases and J dropped 5; count of bases not matched to a gene: 3. From germline, CDR1 is SGHRS and CDR2 YFSETQ. CDR3 length: 14 residues. The CDR3 DNA sequence: TGCGCCAGCAGCTTAGCGGGGGGGCCTGAGACCCAGTACTTC. The encoded protein is CASSLAGGPETQYF. Together with reference TRBV5-1 and TRBJ2-5, the CDR3 gives the full variable domain: KAGVTQTPRYLIKTRGQQVTLSCSPISGHRSVSWYQQTPGQGLQFLFEYFSETQRNKGNFPGRFSGRQFSNSRSEMNVSTLELGDSALYLCASSLAGGPETQYFGPGTRLLVL.